This T cell receptor (beta chain) was sequenced for a study of cytomegalovirus exposure and HLA in healthy donors. Whole-study results and caveats: Per a later analysis, HLA-associated TCR beta chains showed more clonal expansion than other, equally common TCR beta chains.

This clone is a singleton in its sample. As yet, its antigen is unknown. Primers for the PCR totalled 60 Vbeta and 13 Jbeta. Data came from immunoSEQ multiplex PCR; TCRdb stores just in-frame clones and leaves some out. The sample includes around 100,000 clones, around 60% seen only once; the top ten take 3.8%. The V and J ends lost 2 bases and 3 bases respectively, with 11 bases between them. This CDR3 spans 14 amino acids. Germline CDR1 reads MNHEY; CDR2 reads SVGAGI. The sequencing sample was made of PBMCs. This chain links TRBV6-5 with TRBJ2-7; possibly TRBD2 for D (5 bases). This TCR was recovered from a young man in good health and CMV-seropositive. CDR3 bases: TGTGCCAGCAGTTACGCGGACGGGAACTACGAGCAGTACTTC. It yields the protein CASSYADGNYEQYF.